A single sample gave rise to the 28 T cell receptor beta chains below, sequenced in a study of T cell responses to AZD1222 COVID-19 vaccine. Clones were sequenced by immunoSEQ multiplex PCR, and TCRdb holds only the in-frame ones, with some missing. The table includes roughly 160,000 clones, 85% to 95% detected once. This specimen consisted of peripheral blood, obtained on day 0 of AZD1222 vaccination. All receptors derive from an adult in good health.

The count of this clone is one. The chain recombines TRBV7-8 with TRBJ2-5; the D gene is possibly TRBD1 (6 bases). Germline V gene lookup returns CDR1 SGHVS and CDR2 FQNEAQ. This CDR3 contains 11 residues. This chain's CDR3 is CATQGQETQYF. The CDR3 DNA is TGTGCTACCCAGGGGCAAGAGACCCAGTACTTC.

The chain links TRBV4-3 to TRBJ2-2; 8 bases line up with TRBD1. The germline V gene has CDR1 LGHNA and CDR2 YSLEER. The CDR3 runs 18 residues. Losses at the gene ends were 2 bases for V and 4 bases for J; bases not matched to a gene: 12. The CDR3 loop is CASSQSPLGTGSTGELFF. The CDR3 DNA reads as TGCGCCAGCAGCCAATCCCCCCTGGGGACAGGATCCACCGGGGAGCTGTTTTTT.

The chain carries TRBV6-2 or TRBV6-3 and TRBJ2-1; D unresolved. Trimming took 2 bases from V and 8 from J, leaving 7 bases between them. The germline V gene encodes CDR1 MNHEY and CDR2 SVGEGT. The CDR3 covers 12 residues. This chain's CDR3 is CASSYVGDEQFF. The CDR3 coding sequence is TGTGCCAGCAGTTACGTTGGGGATGAGCAGTTCTTC.

The rearrangement links TRBV7-2 to TRBJ1-6; perhaps TRBD1 as D (6 bases). Trimming took 0 bases from V and 8 from J, leaving 14 bases between them. The V gene's germline CDR1 is SGHTA and CDR2 FQGNSA. This CDR3 spans 16 amino acids. The CDR3 is CASSLAPRGGYSPLHF. CDR3 DNA sequence: TGTGCCAGCAGCTTAGCCCCCAGGGGAGGTTATTCACCCCTCCACTTT.

The CDR3 region is CASSQGADGPYEQYF. In DNA, the CDR3 is TGTGCCAGCAGCCAGGGGGCCGACGGACCCTACGAGCAGTACTTC. V and J are TRBV7-9 and TRBJ2-7, with 8 bases identical to TRBD1. The ends lost 5 bases at V and 2 bases at J; junction bases unmatched: 8. Germline CDR1 and CDR2: SEHNR and FQNEAQ (reference sequence). This CDR3 region has 15 residues.

CDR3 nucleotides: TGCAGCGTTGTTCTCTTTGAAGCTTTCTTT. Translation: CSVVLFEAFF. V gene TRBV29-1 combines with J gene TRBJ1-1; D remains ambiguous. Trimming left V 4 bases short and J 7 bases short, with 7 bases between. The CDR3 runs 10 residues. From germline, CDR1 is SQVTM and CDR2 ANQGSEA. Full variable domain (remainder filled in from reference TRBV29-1 and TRBJ1-1): SAVISQKPSRDICQRGTSLTIQCQVDSQVTMMFWYRQQPGQSLTLIATANQGSEATYESGFVIDKFPISRPNLTFSTLTVSNMSPEDSSIYLCSVVLFEAFFGQGTRLTVV.

The chain joins TRBV27 to TRBJ2-1; 8 nucleotides line up with TRBD2. The CDR3 is made up of 15 amino acids. J was trimmed by 4 bases and V by 6 bases; bases with no gene match: 8. Germline lookup yields CDR1 MNHEY and CDR2 SMNVEV (reference sequence). CDR3 in amino acids: CASSPGGGLYNEQFF. In DNA form, the CDR3 reads TGTGCCAGCAGCCCCGGGGGGGGCCTTTACAATGAGCAGTTCTTC.

The rearrangement uses TRBV6-5 and TRBJ1-2; 8 nucleotides align to TRBD1. The V and J ends lost 7 bases and 5 bases, in that order; junction bases with no gene match: 9. The germline gives CDR1 MNHEY, CDR2 SVGAGI. The CDR3 has 14 residues. The CDR3 reads CASKGTGTLYGYTF. Written as DNA, the CDR3 is TGTGCCAGCAAAGGGACAGGAACCTTGTATGGCTACACCTTC.

The rearrangement links TRBV19 to TRBJ1-1; TRBD1 might be the D (5 bases). CDR1 LNHDA and CDR2 SQIVND come from the germline V gene (reference sequence). There are 13 residues in the CDR3. With 7 bases removed from V and 4 bases from J, the gap between germline ends came to 13 bases. The CDR3 here is CASILRGVTEAFF. CDR3 sequence (DNA): TGTGCCAGTATTCTAAGGGGTGTCACTGAAGCTTTCTTT.

Notes on this clone: Because the CDR3's place on the DNA is in doubt, the DNA is left out and the CDR3 is given as listed by TCRdb. This chain connects TRBV12-1 to TRBJ1-4. TRBV12-1 is assigned pseudogene status. Ends included, the CDR3 has 16 residues. CDR3 residues: CASSFAEGTDPEKLFF.

CDR3 loop: CASKGGSSYNEQFF. The CDR3 DNA follows: TGTGCCAGTAAAGGAGGGAGCTCCTACAATGAGCAGTTCTTC. J is TRBJ2-1 and V is TRBV19, with D possibly matching TRBD2 (6 bases). Germline V CDR1 and CDR2: LNHDA, SQIVND (reference sequence). The CDR3 has 14 amino acids. The V and J ends lost 7 bases and 0 bases respectively, with 10 bases between them.

The V gene is TRBV12-3 or TRBV12-4, the J gene TRBJ1-2; D unresolved. V was clipped by 6 bases and J by 3 bases, with 11 bases between them. The CDR3 is made up of 13 amino acids. The CDR3 spells CASSLGNYYGYTF. DNA for the CDR3: TGTGCCAGCAGCCTGGGGAATTACTATGGCTACACCTTC.

The rearrangement joins TRBV12-3 or TRBV12-4 to TRBJ1-2, with D possibly matching TRBD1 (5 bases). The V and J ends lost 6 bases and 14 bases respectively, with 19 bases between them. This CDR3 is built from 12 residues. The chain's CDR3 is CASRVQGAPSTF. The CDR3 coding sequence is TGTGCCAGCAGGGTGCAAGGGGCCCCTTCTACCTTC.

The V gene is TRBV5-4, the J gene TRBJ1-2; D is unresolved. Germline V gene lookup returns CDR1 SGHNT and CDR2 YYREEE (reference sequence). Deletions cut 4 bases from V and 0 bases from J, with 13 bases between. This CDR3 has 15 residues. Here the CDR3 reads CASSPPASANYGYTF. CDR3 DNA: TGTGCCAGCAGCCCGCCCGCGTCCGCTAACTATGGCTACACCTTC.

The DNA for the CDR3 is TGTGCCAGCAGCTTAGAAGGTGCGTTAGGGGAATTCTCCTACGAGCAGTACTTC. Translating it yields CASSLEGALGEFSYEQYF. The V gene is TRBV7-9, the J gene TRBJ2-7; tentative D call: TRBD1 (5 bases). CDR1 is SEHNR and CDR2 is FQNEAQ in the germline V gene (reference sequence). There are 18 residues in the CDR3. Trimming cost V 1 base and J 0 bases, with 19 bases left between them.

CDR3 region: CASSQSRFSGGYAYEQYF. Here the CDR3 DNA reads TGTGCCAGCAGCCAATCTCGTTTTAGCGGGGGTTACGCCTACGAGCAGTACTTC. V gene TRBV16 combines with J gene TRBJ2-7, with 9 bases that match TRBD2. This CDR3 region has 18 residues. V dropped 0 bases and J dropped 2; count of bases not matched to a gene: 11. Germline lookup yields CDR1 KGHSY and CDR2 FQNENV.

The V call is TRBV30, the J call TRBJ1-1; D gene unclear. Between the trimmed V and J ends, which lost 6 bases and 7 bases, there was a span of 18 bases. The CDR3 length is 13 residues. Per germline, CDR1 GTSNPN and CDR2 SVGIG (reference sequence). CDR3 nucleotides: TGTGCCTGCCAGCCCTGGACGGTCCATGAAGCTTTCTTT. Translation gives CACQPWTVHEAFF.

The V call is TRBV11-2, the J call TRBJ1-3; D gene ambiguous. CDR3 length equals 12 residues. The V end was cut by 5 bases, the J end by 4 bases, with 6 bases between. Germline V gives CDR1 SGHAT, CDR2 FQNNGV. The DNA of the CDR3 is TGTGCCAGCAGCCCGACAGGAAACACCATATATTTT. Translating it yields CASSPTGNTIYF.

The gene calls are TRBV7-9 and TRBJ2-3; D call uncertain. Germline lookup yields CDR1 SEHNR and CDR2 FQNEAQ (reference sequence). This CDR3 comprises 12 residues. V was pared by 2 bases and J by 6 bases, with 6 bases between. The CDR3 DNA sequence: TGTGCCAGCAGCTTATTGCGGGATACGCAGTATTTT. Translation gives CASSLLRDTQYF.

The chain combines TRBV5-1 with TRBJ1-6; TRBD1 is a possible D gene (6 bases). Germline CDR1 and CDR2: SGHRS and YFSETQ. The CDR3 consists of 14 residues. V shed 4 bases and J shed 8 bases, with 13 bases lying between them. The CDR3 DNA reads as TGCGCCAGCAGCGAGGGTGAGGGGGATTCACCCCTCCACTTT. This encodes CASSEGEGDSPLHF.

The V gene is TRBV5-1, the J gene TRBJ1-6; possibly TRBD1 for D (5 bases). Germline V gene lookup returns CDR1 SGHRS and CDR2 YFSETQ. The CDR3 totals 13 residues. Trimming took off 3 bases at V and 16 bases at J, with 17 bases between the two ends. The CDR3 spells CASSSYFGQGLHF. As DNA, the CDR3 is TGCGCCAGCAGCTCCTACTTCGGACAAGGGCTCCACTTT.

The CDR3 bases are TGCGCCAGCAGCCAAACGACAGGGGGGAACACTGAAGCTTTCTTT. It encodes CASSQTTGGNTEAFF. V usage is TRBV5-1 and J usage is TRBJ1-1, with 9 bases lining up with TRBD1. The CDR3 spans 15 residues. Trimming took 4 bases from V and 1 from J; bases not matched to a gene: 5. Germline-derived CDR1 and CDR2 are SGHRS and YFSETQ.

The genes are TRBV19 and TRBJ2-1; D is ambiguous. V was cut by 0 bases and J by 4 bases, with 10 bases left in between. The CDR3 contains 15 residues. CDR1 is LNHDA, CDR2 SQIVND, per germline (reference sequence). In DNA, the CDR3 is TGTGCCAGTAGTATAGAGCTAGGTAGGTACAATGAGCAGTTCTTC. Protein sequence: CASSIELGRYNEQFF.

This chain connects TRBV5-6 to TRBJ1-4, with 9 positions matching TRBD1. The CDR3 is 13 amino acids. Germline V lookup: CDR1 SGHDT, CDR2 YYEEEE. With 0 bases clipped from V and 14 bases from J, the junction kept 5 bases outside the gene matches. This CDR3 is CASSLGQGDRLFF. As DNA, the CDR3 is TGTGCCAGCAGCTTGGGACAGGGGGACAGGCTGTTTTTT. The full variable domain, with the rest looked up from reference TRBV5-6 and TRBJ1-4, is DAGVTQSPTHLIKTRGQQVTLRCSPKSGHDTVSWYQQALGQGPQFIFQYYEEEERQRGNFPDRFSGHQFPNYSSELNVNALLLGDSALYLCASSLGQGDRLFFGSGTQLSVL.

The chain has TRBV7-2 and TRBJ2-3; D gene uncertain. The germline CDR1 and CDR2 sequences are SGHTA and FQGNSA. V lost 3 bases to trimming and J lost 2 bases, with 12 bases between them. This CDR3 spans 15 amino acids. CDR3 sequence: CASSFRPDPTDTQYF. CDR3 DNA sequence: TGTGCCAGCAGCTTTCGGCCGGATCCCACAGATACGCAGTATTTT.

The chain carries TRBV2 and TRBJ2-7; D is undetermined. Per germline, CDR1 SNHLY and CDR2 FYNNEI. Trimming took off 1 base at V and 3 bases at J, with 1 base between the two ends. This CDR3 has 11 amino acids. CDR3 in amino acids: CASSEGYEQYF. The CDR3, as DNA: TGTGCCAGCAGTGAAGGCTACGAGCAGTACTTC.

This chain uses TRBV5-1 with TRBJ1-1; D remains unclear. The CDR3 spans 13 residues. V dropped 5 bases and J dropped 6 bases, with 14 bases sitting between them. CDR1 is SGHRS, CDR2 YFSETQ, per germline. CDR3 DNA: TGCGCCAGCAGTATCATGGGATATTCTGAAGCTTTCTTT. Protein product: CASSIMGYSEAFF.

This clone has only a few counts. This chain uses TRBV19 with TRBJ1-2, with TRBD1 identical over 10 bases. Germline V gene sequence: CDR1 LNHDA, CDR2 SQIVND (reference sequence). J was trimmed by 6 bases and V by 3 bases; bases with no gene match: 7. This CDR3 is built from 15 residues. The CDR3 here is CASSIDGTGDDGYTF. The DNA for the CDR3 is TGTGCCAGTAGTATCGACGGGACAGGGGATGATGGCTACACCTTC.